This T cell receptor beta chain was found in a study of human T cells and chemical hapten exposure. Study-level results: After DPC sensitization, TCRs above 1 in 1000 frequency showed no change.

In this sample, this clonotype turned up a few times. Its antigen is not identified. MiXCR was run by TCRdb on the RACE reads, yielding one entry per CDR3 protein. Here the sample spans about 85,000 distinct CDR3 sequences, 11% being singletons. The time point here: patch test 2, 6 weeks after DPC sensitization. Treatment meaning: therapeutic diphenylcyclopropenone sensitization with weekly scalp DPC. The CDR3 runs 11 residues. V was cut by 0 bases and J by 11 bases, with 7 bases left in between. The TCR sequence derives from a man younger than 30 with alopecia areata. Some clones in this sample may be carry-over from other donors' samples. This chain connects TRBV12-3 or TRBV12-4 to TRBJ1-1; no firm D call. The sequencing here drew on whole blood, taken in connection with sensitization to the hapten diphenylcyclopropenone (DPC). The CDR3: CASSLALDAFF. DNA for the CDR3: TGTGCCAGCAGTTTAGCATTGGATGCTTTCTTT.